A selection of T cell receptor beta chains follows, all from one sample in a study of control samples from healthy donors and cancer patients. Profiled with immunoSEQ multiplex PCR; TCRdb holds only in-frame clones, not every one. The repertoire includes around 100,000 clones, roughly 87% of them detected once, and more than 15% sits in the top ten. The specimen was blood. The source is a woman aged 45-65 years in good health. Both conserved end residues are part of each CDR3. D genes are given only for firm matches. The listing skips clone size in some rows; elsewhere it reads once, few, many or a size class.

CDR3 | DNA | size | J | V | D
CATRSGGNEQYF | TGTGCCACTCGTTCGGGGGGAAACGAGCAGTACTTC | NA | TRBJ2-7 | TRBV19 | TRBD2
CASSLDLGESDNEQFF | TGTGCCAGCAGCTTAGATTTGGGAGAGTCTGACAATGAGCAGTTCTTC | NA | TRBJ2-1 | TRBV7-2 | NA
CAWSVGLALETQYF | TGTGCCTGGAGTGTGGGACTAGCGTTAGAGACCCAGTACTTC | NA | TRBJ2-5 | TRBV30 | TRBD2
CASSIGRGREAFF | TGTGCCAGTAGTATTGGCAGGGGGCGGGAAGCTTTCTTT | NA | TRBJ1-1 | TRBV19 | TRBD1
CASSLKTHFTADTQYF | TGTGCCAGCAGCTTAAAGACGCATTTCACTGCAGATACGCAGTATTTT | NA | TRBJ2-3 | TRBV5-8 | NA
CASENPAGDGETQYF | TGTGCCAGCGAAAACCCGGCAGGGGATGGAGAGACCCAGTACTTC | NA | TRBJ2-5 | TRBV21-1 | NA
CATSDLRRGDTGELFF | TGTGCCACCAGTGATTTGCGGCGGGGCGACACCGGGGAGCTGTTTTTT | NA | TRBJ2-2 | TRBV24-1 | NA
CILTVVRVANTGELFF | TGTATCCTGACAGTGGTTCGGGTAGCGAACACCGGGGAGCTGTTTTTT | NA | TRBJ2-2 | TRBV27 | NA
CASSFARIYNEQFF | TGTGCCAGCAGTTTTGCCAGAATCTACAATGAGCAGTTCTTC | NA | TRBJ2-1 | TRBV6-5 | NA
CASSLTGEGPRKLFF | TGTGCCAGCAGTCTGACAGGGGAAGGCCCCAGAAAACTGTTTTTT | NA | TRBJ1-4 | TRBV25-1 | TRBD1
CASSYAGTVTYEQYF | TGTGCCAGCAGCTACGCCGGGACAGTCACCTACGAGCAGTACTTC | NA | TRBJ2-7 | TRBV7-8 | TRBD1
CATSREGLGYTGELFF | TGTGCCACCAGCAGGGAGGGACTGGGATATACCGGGGAGCTGTTTTTT | few | TRBJ2-2 | TRBV15 | NA
CASSLTGVDYNEQFF | TGTGCCAGTAGTTTGACAGGGGTTGACTACAATGAGCAGTTCTTC | NA | TRBJ2-1 | TRBV19 | TRBD1
CASSGGQGVSIEQFF | TGTGCCAGCAGCGGGGGACAGGGAGTCTCCATTGAGCAGTTCTTC | NA | TRBJ2-1 | TRBV11-2 | TRBD1
CASSPSAVGSYNEQFF | TGTGCCAGCAGCCCCTCGGCGGTCGGCTCCTACAATGAGCAGTTCTTC | NA | TRBJ2-1 | TRBV7-2 | NA
CASSQEQGILDTQYF | TGTGCCAGCAGCCAAGAGCAGGGGATCCTAGATACGCAGTATTTT | NA | TRBJ2-3 | TRBV3-1/TRBV3-2 | NA
CASSYNQPQHF | TGTGCCAGTAGCTATAATCAGCCCCAGCATTTT | NA | TRBJ1-5 | TRBV19 | NA
CASSLPGLAGGPTDTQYF | TGTGCCAGCAGCTTGCCGGGACTAGCGGGGGGGCCCACAGATACGCAGTATTTT | NA | TRBJ2-3 | TRBV7-2 | TRBD2
CASRPSSGNTIYF | TGTGCCAGTAGACCGAGCTCTGGAAACACCATATATTTT | NA | TRBJ1-3 | TRBV19 | NA
CASSMAGSYQPQHF | TGTGCCAGTAGTATGGCAGGTTCTTATCAGCCCCAGCATTTT | NA | TRBJ1-5 | TRBV19 | NA
CASSSFSSGVIETQYF | TGTGCCAGCAGTTCCTTTTCTAGCGGGGTGATAGAGACCCAGTACTTC | NA | TRBJ2-5 | TRBV6-5 | TRBD2
CASTGSGLAGPEQFF | TGTGCCAGCACGGGGTCGGGACTAGCGGGACCTGAGCAGTTCTTC | few | TRBJ2-1 | TRBV2 | TRBD2
CAIKGPDEKLFF | TGTGCCATCAAAGGGCCAGATGAAAAACTGTTTTTT | NA | TRBJ1-4 | TRBV10-3 | NA
CASSLAYEQYF | TGCGCCAGCAGCCTAGCCTACGAGCAGTACTTC | NA | TRBJ2-7 | TRBV5-1 | NA
CAWSVLGLADPYEQYF | TGTGCCTGGAGTGTTCTCGGACTAGCCGATCCCTACGAGCAGTACTTC | NA | TRBJ2-7 | TRBV30 | TRBD2
CASSGAGTGLLRPQHF | TGTGCCAGTAGTGGAGCCGGGACAGGGCTTCTTAGGCCCCAGCATTTT | NA | TRBJ1-5 | TRBV19 | TRBD1
CASSGRWDTEAFF | TGTGCCAGCAGCGGTAGGTGGGACACTGAAGCTTTCTTT | NA | TRBJ1-1 | TRBV9 | NA
CASRRQTDTQYF | TGTGCCAGCAGGAGACAGACAGATACGCAGTATTTT | NA | TRBJ2-3 | TRBV2 | NA